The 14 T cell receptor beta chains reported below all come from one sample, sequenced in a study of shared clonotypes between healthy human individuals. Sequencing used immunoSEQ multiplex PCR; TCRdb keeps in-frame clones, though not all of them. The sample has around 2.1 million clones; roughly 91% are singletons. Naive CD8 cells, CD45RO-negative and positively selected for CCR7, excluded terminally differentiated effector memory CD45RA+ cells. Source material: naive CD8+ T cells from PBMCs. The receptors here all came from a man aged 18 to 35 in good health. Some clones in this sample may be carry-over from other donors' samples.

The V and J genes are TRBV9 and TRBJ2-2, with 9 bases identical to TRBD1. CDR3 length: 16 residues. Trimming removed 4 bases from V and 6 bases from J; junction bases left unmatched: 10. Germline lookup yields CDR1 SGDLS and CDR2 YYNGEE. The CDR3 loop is CASSPTGGGLAGELFF. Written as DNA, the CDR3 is TGTGCCAGCAGCCCCACAGGGGGCGGACTGGCCGGGGAGCTGTTTTTT.

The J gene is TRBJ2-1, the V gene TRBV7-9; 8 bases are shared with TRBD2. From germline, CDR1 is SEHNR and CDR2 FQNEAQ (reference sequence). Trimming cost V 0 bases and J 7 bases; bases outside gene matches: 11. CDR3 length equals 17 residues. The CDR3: CASSLAGGPAGDNEQFF. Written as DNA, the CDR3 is TGTGCCAGCAGCTTAGCGGGGGGGCCAGCGGGAGATAATGAGCAGTTCTTC.

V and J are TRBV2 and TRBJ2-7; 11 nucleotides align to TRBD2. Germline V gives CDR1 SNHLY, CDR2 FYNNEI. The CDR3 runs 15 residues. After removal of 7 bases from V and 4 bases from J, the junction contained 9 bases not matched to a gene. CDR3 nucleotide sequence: TGTGCCAGCACCGACGGGACTAGCGGACTTTACGAGCAGTACTTC. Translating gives CASTDGTSGLYEQYF.

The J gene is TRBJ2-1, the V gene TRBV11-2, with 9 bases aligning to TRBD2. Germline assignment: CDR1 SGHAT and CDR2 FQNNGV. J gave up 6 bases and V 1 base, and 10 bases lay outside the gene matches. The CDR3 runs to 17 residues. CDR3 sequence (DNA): TGTGCCAGCAGCTTAGGGGCCGGGACTAGCTCCATCAATGAGCAGTTCTTC. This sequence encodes CASSLGAGTSSINEQFF. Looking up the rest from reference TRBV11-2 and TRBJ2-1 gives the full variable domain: EAGVAQSPRYKIIEKRQSVAFWCNPISGHATLYWYQQILGQGPKLLIQFQNNGVVDDSQLPKDRFSAERLKGVDSTLKIQPAKLEDSAVYLCASSLGAGTSSINEQFFGPGTRLTVL.

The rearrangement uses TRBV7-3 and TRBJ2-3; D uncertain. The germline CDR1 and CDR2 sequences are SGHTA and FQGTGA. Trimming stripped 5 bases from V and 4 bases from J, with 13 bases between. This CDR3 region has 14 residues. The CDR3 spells CASSPIIGADTQYF. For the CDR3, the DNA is TGTGCCAGCAGCCCAATCATTGGGGCAGATACGCAGTATTTT.

As DNA, the CDR3 is TGTGCCAGCAGCCTTAGCCCTAGCGGGAGAACCGAGCAGTACTTC. Translation: CASSLSPSGRTEQYF. This rearrangement joins TRBV7-9 to TRBJ2-7, with TRBD2 matching over 10 bases. The length of the CDR3 is 15 residues. With 5 bases clipped from V and 6 bases from J, the junction kept 10 bases outside the gene matches. CDR1 is SEHNR and CDR2 is FQNEAQ in the germline V gene (reference sequence).

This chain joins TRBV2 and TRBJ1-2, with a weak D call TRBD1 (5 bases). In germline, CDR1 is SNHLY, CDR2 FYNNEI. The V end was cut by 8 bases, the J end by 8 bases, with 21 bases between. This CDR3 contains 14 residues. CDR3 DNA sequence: TGTGCCAGCCGGCGTGGGGGGGGTTTAGGCGGCTACACCTTC. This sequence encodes CASRRGGGLGGYTF.

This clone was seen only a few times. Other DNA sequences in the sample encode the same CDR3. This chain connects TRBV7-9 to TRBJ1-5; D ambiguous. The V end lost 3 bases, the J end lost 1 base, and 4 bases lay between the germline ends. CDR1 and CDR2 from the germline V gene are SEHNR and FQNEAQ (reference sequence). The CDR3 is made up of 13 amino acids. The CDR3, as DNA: TGTGCCAGCAGCTTGGAAAGCAATCAGCCCCAGCATTTT. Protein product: CASSLESNQPQHF.

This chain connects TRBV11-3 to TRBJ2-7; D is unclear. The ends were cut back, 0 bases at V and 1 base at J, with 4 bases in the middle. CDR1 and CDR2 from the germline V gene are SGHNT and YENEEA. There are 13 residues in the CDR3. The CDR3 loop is CASSLEGSYEQYF. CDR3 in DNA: TGTGCCAGCAGCTTAGAGGGTTCCTACGAGCAGTACTTC.

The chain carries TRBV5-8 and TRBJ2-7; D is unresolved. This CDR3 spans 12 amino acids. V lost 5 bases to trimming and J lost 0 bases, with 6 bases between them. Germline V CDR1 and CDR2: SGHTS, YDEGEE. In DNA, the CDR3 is TGTGCCAGCAGAATTCCCTCCTACGAGCAGTACTTC. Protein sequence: CASRIPSYEQYF.

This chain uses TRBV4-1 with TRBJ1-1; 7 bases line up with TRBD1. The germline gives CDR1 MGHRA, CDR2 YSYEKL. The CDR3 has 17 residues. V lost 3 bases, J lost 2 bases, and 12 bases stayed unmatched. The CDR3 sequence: CASSHPTGQGGNTEAFF. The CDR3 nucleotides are TGCGCCAGCAGCCATCCGACGGGGCAGGGGGGAAACACTGAAGCTTTCTTT.

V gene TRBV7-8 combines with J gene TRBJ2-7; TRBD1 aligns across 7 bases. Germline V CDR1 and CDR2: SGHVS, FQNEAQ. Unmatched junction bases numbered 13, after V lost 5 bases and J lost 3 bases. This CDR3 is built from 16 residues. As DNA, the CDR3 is TGTGCCAGCAGCCCCAGATCGGGACAGAGCAACTACGAGCAGTACTTC. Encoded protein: CASSPRSGQSNYEQYF. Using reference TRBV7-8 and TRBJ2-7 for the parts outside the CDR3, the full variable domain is GAGVSQSPRYKVAKRGQDVALRCDPISGHVSLFWYQQALGQGPEFLTYFQNEAQLDKSGLPSDRFFAERPEGSVSTLKIQRTQQEDSAVYLCASSPRSGQSNYEQYFGPGTRLTVT.

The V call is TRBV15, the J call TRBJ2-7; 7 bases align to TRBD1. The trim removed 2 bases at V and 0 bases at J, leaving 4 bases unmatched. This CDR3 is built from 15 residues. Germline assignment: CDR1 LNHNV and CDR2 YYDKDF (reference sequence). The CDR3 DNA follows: TGTGCCACCAGCAGATCCAGACAGGGCTCCTACGAGCAGTACTTC. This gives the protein CATSRSRQGSYEQYF.

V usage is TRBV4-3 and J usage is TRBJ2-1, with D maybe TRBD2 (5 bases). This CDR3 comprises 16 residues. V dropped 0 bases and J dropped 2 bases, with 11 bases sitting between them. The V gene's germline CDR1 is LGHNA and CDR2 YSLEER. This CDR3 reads CASSQEKGVPYNEQFF. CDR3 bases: TGCGCCAGCAGCCAAGAAAAGGGAGTCCCCTACAATGAGCAGTTCTTC.